Listed here are 3 T cell receptor beta chains from one sample, sequenced in a study of long-term antiretroviral therapy in people with HIV. An immunoSEQ assay, version v3.0, was performed at survey level. TCRdb's table, derived via immunoSEQ multiplex PCR, lists solely in-frame clones and lacks some. The table lists 30,000 to 40,000 clones, 65% to 75% of them singletons. Sequencing used unsorted PBMCs, obtained 3 years after starting antiretroviral therapy. The origin of the receptors is a man between 45 and 60 years old with HIV.

The sample holds a few counts of this clone. The chain joins TRBV7-6 to TRBJ1-5; weak D call: TRBD1 (5 bases). V shed 3 bases and J shed 4 bases, with 7 bases lying between them. The germline V gene has CDR1 SGHVS and CDR2 FNYEAQ. This CDR3 contains 13 residues. CDR3 in DNA: TGTGCCAGCAGCTTCGGGGGGAATCAGCCCCAGCATTTT. This gives the protein CASSFGGNQPQHF.

The chain is built from TRBV29-1 and TRBJ2-5, with 13 positions matching TRBD2. This CDR3 has 13 amino acids. Germline CDR1 SQVTM, CDR2 ANQGSEA. The V gene end was trimmed by 7 bases and the J gene end by 5 bases; junction bases not matched to a gene: 4. The CDR3 loop reads CSATTSGGETQYF. The CDR3 DNA follows: TGCAGCGCCACGACTAGCGGGGGGGAGACCCAGTACTTC.

The J gene is TRBJ1-5, the V gene TRBV27, with no clear D. The CDR3 loop spans 16 amino acids. Trimming shortened V by 2 bases and J by 0 bases, and 11 bases separated the two germline ends. Germline V lookup: CDR1 MNHEY, CDR2 SMNVEV (reference sequence). The DNA for the CDR3 is TGTGCCAGCAGTTTAAGGGCAGCCGATAGCAATCAGCCCCAGCATTTT. Protein sequence: CASSLRAADSNQPQHF.